Included here is one T cell receptor beta chain sequence, with context. Its antigen is not identified. This entry belongs to a study of graft-versus-host responses after intestinal transplantation. Overall study context: Once they had received anti-thymocyte globulin induction, all recipients took tacrolimus and steroids for two to three years.

V gave up 6 bases and J gave up 4 bases, with 13 bases separating them. CDR1 is SQVTM, CDR2 ANQGSEA, per germline. The CDR3 is 13 residues long. Processing released intraepithelial and lamina propria lymphocytes from the graft tissue. The protocol was immunoSEQ multiplex PCR, while the TCRdb copy is restricted to in-frame clones and leaves out a portion. The sample has under 30,000 clones, about 80% seen once. Findings of the study overall: In recipient marrow, GvH clones were found, and some appeared first in ileum or blood.

The TCR was taken from a human patient who received an intestinal transplant, so some T cells may come from the graft donor. Sequencing was performed on ileum tissue, taken 98 days after intestinal transplantation. The rearrangement links TRBV29-1 to TRBJ2-1; D remains ambiguous. CDR3 protein: CSVDYPEYNEQFF. In DNA, the CDR3 is TGCAGCGTCGATTATCCAGAGTACAATGAGCAGTTCTTC.